This T cell receptor (beta chain) was identified during a study of blood T cell repertoires in COVID-19. Turning to the study itself: There were acute and convalescent COVID-19 samples, and they came from the United States, Italy and Spain. In each case, the material was cDNA or gDNA derived from T cells, B-cell-depleted T cells, or PBMCs.

Under the authors' procedure: By means of reference gene primer amplification, nucleated cell counts were estimated. The repertoire was sequenced with immunoSEQ multiplex PCR; TCRdb's copy has only in-frame clones and lacks some. V and J calls plus clone size are reproduced from that table; the DNA served to infer D and trimming. The data contain about 120,000 clones, 80% to 90% of them singletons. The clonotype originates from a human donor in a cohort sampled during active COVID-19. Sequenced material: peripheral blood.

The CDR3 coding sequence is TGTGCCAGCAGCTTAGTCACAGGGGCAGATGGGGCCAACGTCCTGACTTTC. Translation gives CASSLVTGADGANVLTF. The rearrangement uses TRBV11-2 and TRBJ2-6, with 7 bases lining up with TRBD1. After removal of 1 base from V and 3 bases from J, the junction contained 6 bases not matched to a gene. This CDR3 contains 17 residues. Per the germline V gene, CDR1 is SGHAT and CDR2 is FQNNGV.